This TCR beta chain stems from a study of blood T cells in healthy people across ages. The use of a sample-barcoded 5' primer and a J-beta primer mix characterized a second PCR of roughly 7 to 12 cycles. The authors tagged each cDNA molecule using a template-switch adaptor with 12 random nucleotides. TCRdb fed the 5' RACE reads into MiXCR, producing one record per CDR3 protein. The sample carries just over 800,000 distinct CDR3 sequences, 55% to 65% recorded once. From germline, CDR1 is MNHNS and CDR2 SASEGT. Trimming at V came to 4 bases and at J to 1 base, leaving 4 bases not matched to a gene. This CDR3 spans 14 amino acids. Study-level results: Since the PBMCs were unsorted, naive and antigen-experienced cells could not be conclusively compared.

With respect to this clonotype: No antigen is known for it.

Material: blood. The clonotype was recovered from a man between 25 and 39 years old in good health. The chain is built from TRBV6-1 and TRBJ2-7, with 7 bases lining up with TRBD1. In nucleotides, the CDR3 is TGTGCCAGCAGTGTGAACAGGGGTTCCTACGAGCAGTACTTC. Its protein is CASSVNRGSYEQYF.